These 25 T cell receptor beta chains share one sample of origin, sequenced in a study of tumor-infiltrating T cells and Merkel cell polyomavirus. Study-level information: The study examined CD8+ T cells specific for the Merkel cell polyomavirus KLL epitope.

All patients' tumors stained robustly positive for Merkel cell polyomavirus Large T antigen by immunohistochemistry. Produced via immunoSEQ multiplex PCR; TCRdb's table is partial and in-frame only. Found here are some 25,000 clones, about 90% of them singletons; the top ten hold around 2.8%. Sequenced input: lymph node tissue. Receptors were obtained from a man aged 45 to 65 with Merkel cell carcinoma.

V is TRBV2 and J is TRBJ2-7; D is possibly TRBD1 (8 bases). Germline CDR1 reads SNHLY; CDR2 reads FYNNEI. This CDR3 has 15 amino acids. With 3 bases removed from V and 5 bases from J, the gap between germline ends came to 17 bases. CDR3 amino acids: CASSERRQGRDEQYF. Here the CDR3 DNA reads TGTGCCAGCAGTGAGCGTCGACAGGGGAGGGACGAGCAGTACTTC.

The CDR3 sequence is CASSRVGGYGYTF. Written as DNA, the CDR3 is TGTGCCAGCAGCCGCGTGGGGGGCTATGGCTACACCTTC. The V gene is TRBV11-1, the J gene TRBJ1-2; tentative D call: TRBD1 (5 bases). Germline values: CDR1 SGHAT, CDR2 FQDESV (reference sequence). This CDR3 has 13 residues. V was pared by 5 bases and J by 4 bases, with 11 bases between.

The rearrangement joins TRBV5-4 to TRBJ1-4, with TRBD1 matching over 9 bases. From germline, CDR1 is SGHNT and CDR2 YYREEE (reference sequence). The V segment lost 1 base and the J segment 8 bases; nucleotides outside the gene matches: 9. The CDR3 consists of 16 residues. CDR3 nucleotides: TGTGCCAGCAGCTTGAACCGGGACAGGGCGAACGAAAAACTGTTTTTT. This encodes CASSLNRDRANEKLFF.

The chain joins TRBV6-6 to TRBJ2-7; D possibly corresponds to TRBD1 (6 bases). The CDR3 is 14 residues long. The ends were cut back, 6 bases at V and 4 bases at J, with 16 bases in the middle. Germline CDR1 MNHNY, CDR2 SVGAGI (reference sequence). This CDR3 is CASSLQGIGYEQYF. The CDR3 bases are TGTGCCAGCAGCCTACAGGGAATAGGGTACGAGCAGTACTTC.

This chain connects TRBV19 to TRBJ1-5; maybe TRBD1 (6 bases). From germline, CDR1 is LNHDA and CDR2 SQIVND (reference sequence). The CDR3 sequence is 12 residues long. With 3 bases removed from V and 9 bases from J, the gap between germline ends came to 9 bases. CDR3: CASSIQQGPQHF. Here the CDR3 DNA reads TGTGCCAGTAGTATCCAACAGGGGCCCCAGCATTTT.

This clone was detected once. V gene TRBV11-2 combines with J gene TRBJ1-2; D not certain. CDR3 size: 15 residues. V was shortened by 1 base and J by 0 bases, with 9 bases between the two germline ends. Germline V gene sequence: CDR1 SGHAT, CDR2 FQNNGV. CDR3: CASSLVSFSNYGYTF. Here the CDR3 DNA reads TGTGCCAGCAGCTTAGTCTCCTTCTCTAACTATGGCTACACCTTC. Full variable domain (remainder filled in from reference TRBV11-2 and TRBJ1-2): EAGVAQSPRYKIIEKRQSVAFWCNPISGHATLYWYQQILGQGPKLLIQFQNNGVVDDSQLPKDRFSAERLKGVDSTLKIQPAKLEDSAVYLCASSLVSFSNYGYTFGSGTRLTVV.

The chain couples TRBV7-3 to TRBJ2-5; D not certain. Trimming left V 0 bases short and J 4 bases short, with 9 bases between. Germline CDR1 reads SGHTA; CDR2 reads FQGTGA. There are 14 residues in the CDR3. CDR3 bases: TGTGCCAGCAGCTTAACGTCAGAATCAGAGACCCAGTACTTC. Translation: CASSLTSESETQYF.

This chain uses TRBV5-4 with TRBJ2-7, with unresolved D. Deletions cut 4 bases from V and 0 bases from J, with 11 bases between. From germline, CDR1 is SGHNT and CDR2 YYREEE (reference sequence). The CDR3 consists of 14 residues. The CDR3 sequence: CASSQDFNSYEQYF. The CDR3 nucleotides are TGTGCCAGCAGCCAAGACTTCAACTCCTACGAGCAGTACTTC.

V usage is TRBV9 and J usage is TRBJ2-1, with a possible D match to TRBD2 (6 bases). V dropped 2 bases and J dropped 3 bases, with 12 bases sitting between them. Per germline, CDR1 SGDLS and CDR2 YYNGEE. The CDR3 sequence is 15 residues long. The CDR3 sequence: CASSVEGPIYNEQFF. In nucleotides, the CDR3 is TGTGCCAGCAGCGTGGAGGGGCCCATCTACAATGAGCAGTTCTTC.

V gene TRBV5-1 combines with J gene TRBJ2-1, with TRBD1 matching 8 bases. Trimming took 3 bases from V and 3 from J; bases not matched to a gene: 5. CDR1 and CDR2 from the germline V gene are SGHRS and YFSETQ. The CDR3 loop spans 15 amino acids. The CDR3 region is CASSSGQGLYNEQFF. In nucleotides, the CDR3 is TGCGCCAGCAGCTCCGGACAGGGCCTCTACAATGAGCAGTTCTTC.

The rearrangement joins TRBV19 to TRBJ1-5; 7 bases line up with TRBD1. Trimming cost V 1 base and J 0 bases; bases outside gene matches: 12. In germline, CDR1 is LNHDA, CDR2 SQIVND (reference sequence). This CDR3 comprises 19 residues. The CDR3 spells CASSIVLRGQLYSNQPQHF. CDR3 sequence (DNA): TGTGCCAGTAGTATAGTCCTAAGGGGACAGCTCTATAGCAATCAGCCCCAGCATTTT. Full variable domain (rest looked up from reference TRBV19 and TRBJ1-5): DGGITQSPKYLFRKEGQNVTLSCEQNLNHDAMYWYRQDPGQGLRLIYYSQIVNDFQKGDIAEGYSVSREKKESFPLTVTSAQKNPTAFYLCASSIVLRGQLYSNQPQHFGDGTRLSIL.

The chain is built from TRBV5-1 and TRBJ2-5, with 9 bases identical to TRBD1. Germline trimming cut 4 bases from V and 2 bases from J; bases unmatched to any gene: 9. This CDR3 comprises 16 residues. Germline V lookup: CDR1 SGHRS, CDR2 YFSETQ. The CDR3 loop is CASSPGSTGGQETQYF. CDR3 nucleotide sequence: TGCGCCAGCAGCCCGGGCTCGACAGGGGGTCAAGAGACCCAGTACTTC.

CDR3 residues: CASGTGPTEFF. For the CDR3, the DNA is TGTGCCTCCGGGACAGGGCCTACGGAATTCTTC. The chain employs TRBV6-5 and TRBJ2-1, with TRBD1 matching over 9 bases. CDR1 and CDR2 (germline): MNHEY, SVGAGI. The length of the CDR3 is 11 residues. V gave up 11 bases and J gave up 16 bases; unmatched junction bases: 12.

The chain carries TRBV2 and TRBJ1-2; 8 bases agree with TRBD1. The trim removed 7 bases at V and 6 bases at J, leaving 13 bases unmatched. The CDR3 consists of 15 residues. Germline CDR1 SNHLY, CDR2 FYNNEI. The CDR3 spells CASKLAGGPMHGYTF. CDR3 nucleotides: TGTGCCAGCAAATTGGCAGGGGGCCCCATGCATGGCTACACCTTC.

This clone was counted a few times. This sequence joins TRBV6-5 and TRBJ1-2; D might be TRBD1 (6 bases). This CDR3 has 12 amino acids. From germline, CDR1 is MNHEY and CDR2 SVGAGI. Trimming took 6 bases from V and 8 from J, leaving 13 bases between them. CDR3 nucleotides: TGTGCCAGCAGAGGTGGGGGCCGGGGCTACACCTTC. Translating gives CASRGGGRGYTF.

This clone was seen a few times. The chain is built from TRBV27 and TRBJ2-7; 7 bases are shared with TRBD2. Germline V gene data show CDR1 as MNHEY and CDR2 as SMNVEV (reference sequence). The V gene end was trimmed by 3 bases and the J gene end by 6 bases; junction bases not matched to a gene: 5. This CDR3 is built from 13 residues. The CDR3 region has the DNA TGTGCCAGCAGTTTTGGGAGCGGGACCGAGCAGTACTTC. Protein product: CASSFGSGTEQYF.

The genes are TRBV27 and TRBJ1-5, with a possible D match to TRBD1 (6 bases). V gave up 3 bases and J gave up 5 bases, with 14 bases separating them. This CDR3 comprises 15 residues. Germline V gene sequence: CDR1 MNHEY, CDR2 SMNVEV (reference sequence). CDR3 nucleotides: TGTGCCAGCAGTTTTACAGGGATTAACTATCAGCCCCAGCATTTT. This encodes CASSFTGINYQPQHF.

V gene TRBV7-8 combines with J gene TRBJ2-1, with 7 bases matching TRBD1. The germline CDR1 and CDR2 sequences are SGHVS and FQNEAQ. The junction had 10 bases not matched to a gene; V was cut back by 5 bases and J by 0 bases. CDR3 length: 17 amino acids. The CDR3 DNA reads TGTGCCAGCAGCCTCCCCAGGGACAGAAGCTCCTACAATGAGCAGTTCTTC. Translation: CASSLPRDRSSYNEQFF.

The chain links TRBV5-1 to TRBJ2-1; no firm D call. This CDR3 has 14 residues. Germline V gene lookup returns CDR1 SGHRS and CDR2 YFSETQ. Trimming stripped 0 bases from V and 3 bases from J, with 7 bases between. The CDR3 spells CASSLDLRYNEQFF. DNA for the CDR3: TGCGCCAGCAGCTTGGATCTCCGCTACAATGAGCAGTTCTTC.

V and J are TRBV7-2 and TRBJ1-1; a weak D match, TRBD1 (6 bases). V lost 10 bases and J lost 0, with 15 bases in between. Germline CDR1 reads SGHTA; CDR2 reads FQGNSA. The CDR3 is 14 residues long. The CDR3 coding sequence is TGTGCCATCCCGGGGGGGGGCCTGAACACTGAAGCTTTCTTT. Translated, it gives CAIPGGGLNTEAFF.

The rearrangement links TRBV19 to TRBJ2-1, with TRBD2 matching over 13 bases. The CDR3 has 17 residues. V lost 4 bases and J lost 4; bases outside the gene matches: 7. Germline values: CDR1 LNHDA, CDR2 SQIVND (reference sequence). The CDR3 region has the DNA TGTGCCAGTAGTAGGGGACTAGCGGGGCCGTCTTACAATGAGCAGTTCTTC. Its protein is CASSRGLAGPSYNEQFF.

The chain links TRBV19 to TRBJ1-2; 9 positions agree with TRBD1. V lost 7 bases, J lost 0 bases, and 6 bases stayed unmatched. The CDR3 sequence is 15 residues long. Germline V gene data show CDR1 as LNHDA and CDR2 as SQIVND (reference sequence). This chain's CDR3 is CASKGQGRANYGYTF. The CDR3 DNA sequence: TGTGCCAGTAAGGGACAGGGACGAGCTAACTATGGCTACACCTTC.

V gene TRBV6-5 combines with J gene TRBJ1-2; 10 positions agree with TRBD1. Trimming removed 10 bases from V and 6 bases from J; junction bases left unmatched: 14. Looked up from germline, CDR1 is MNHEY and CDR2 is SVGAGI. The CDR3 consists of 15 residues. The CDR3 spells CATQSPGQGRNGYTF. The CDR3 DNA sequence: TGTGCCACCCAATCGCCGGGACAGGGGAGGAATGGCTACACCTTC.

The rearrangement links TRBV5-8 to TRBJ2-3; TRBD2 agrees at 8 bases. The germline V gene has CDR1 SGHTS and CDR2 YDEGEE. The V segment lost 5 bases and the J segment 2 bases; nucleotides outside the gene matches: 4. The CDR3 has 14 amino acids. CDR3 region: CASSLAGYTDTQYF. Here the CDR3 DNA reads TGTGCCAGCAGTCTAGCGGGCTACACAGATACGCAGTATTTT.

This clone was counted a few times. CDR3 nucleotides: TGCAGCGTTGAGAAGACAGGGATAATCTATGGCTACACCTTC. Protein: CSVEKTGIIYGYTF. The chain is built from TRBV29-1 and TRBJ1-2; 7 bases map to TRBD1. J lost 4 bases, V lost 3 bases, and 8 bases had no gene match. Germline V CDR1 and CDR2: SQVTM, ANQGSEA. This CDR3 has 14 residues.